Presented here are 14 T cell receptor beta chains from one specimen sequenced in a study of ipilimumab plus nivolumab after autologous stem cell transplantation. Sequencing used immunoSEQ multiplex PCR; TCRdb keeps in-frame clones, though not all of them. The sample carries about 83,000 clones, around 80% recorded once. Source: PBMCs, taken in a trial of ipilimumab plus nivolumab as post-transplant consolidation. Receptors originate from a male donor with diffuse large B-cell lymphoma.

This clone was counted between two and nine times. DNA of the CDR3: TGTGCCAGCGGGAATACGGGGGGTAACTATGGCTACACCTTC. The encoded protein is CASGNTGGNYGYTF. V gene TRBV5-5 combines with J gene TRBJ1-2, with a weak D call TRBD1 (5 bases). The CDR3 has 14 amino acids. Trimming pared 7 bases from V and 1 base from J, leaving 14 bases between. Germline loops: CDR1 SGHKS, CDR2 YYEKEE (reference sequence).

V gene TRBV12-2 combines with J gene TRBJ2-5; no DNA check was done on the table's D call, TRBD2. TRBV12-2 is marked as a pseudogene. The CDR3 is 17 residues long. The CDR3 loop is CASRYPSGGDKEGTQYF. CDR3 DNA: TGTGCAAGTCGCTACCCTAGCGGGGGCGATAAAGAAGGGACCCAGTACTTC.

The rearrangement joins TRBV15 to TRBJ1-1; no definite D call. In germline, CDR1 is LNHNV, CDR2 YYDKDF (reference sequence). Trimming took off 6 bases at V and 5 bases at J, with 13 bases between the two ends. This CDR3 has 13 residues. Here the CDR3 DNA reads TGTGCCACCAGACATTTAGTAATAACTGAAGCTTTCTTT. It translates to CATRHLVITEAFF. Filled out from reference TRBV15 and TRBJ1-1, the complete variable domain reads DAMVIQNPRYQVTQFGKPVTLSCSQTLNHNVMYWYQQKSSQAPKLLFHYYDKDFNNEADTPDNFQSRRPNTSFCFLDIRSPGLGDTAMYLCATRHLVITEAFFGQGTRLTVV.

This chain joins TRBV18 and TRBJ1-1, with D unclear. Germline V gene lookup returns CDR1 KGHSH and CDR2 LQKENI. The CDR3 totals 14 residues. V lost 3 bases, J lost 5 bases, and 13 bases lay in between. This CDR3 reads CASSPAVGGTEAFF. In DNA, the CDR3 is TGTGCCAGCTCACCGGCCGTCGGAGGGACTGAAGCTTTCTTT.

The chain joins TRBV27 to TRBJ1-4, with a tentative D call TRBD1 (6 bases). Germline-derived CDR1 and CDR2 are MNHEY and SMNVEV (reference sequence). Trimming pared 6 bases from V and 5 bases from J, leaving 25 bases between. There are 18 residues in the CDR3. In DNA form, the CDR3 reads TGTGCCAGCAGCCCCAGGGGCGGCCTCTCGTGGGTCAATGAAAAACTGTTTTTT. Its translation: CASSPRGGLSWVNEKLFF.

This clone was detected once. The CDR3 coding sequence is TGTGCCAGCAGTTTGACGACAGGTCTAAATTCACCCCTCCACTTT. It specifies CASSLTTGLNSPLHF. The V and J genes are TRBV27 and TRBJ1-6; D may be TRBD1 (6 bases). Germline V gene lookup returns CDR1 MNHEY and CDR2 SMNVEV (reference sequence). The CDR3 runs to 15 residues. V lost 3 bases, J lost 7 bases, and 13 bases lay in between.

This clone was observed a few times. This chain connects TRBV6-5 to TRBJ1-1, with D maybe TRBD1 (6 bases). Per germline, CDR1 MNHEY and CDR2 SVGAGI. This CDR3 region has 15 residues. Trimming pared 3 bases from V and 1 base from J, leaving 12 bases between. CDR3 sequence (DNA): TGTGCCAGCAGTTATTACTCGACAGGGAACACTGAAGCTTTCTTT. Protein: CASSYYSTGNTEAFF.

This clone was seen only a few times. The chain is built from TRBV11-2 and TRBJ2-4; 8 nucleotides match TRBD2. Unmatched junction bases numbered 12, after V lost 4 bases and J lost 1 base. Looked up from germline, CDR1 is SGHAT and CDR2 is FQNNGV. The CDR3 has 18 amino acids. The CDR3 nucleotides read TGTGCCAGCAGCTCCATAACTAGCGGAGGTGTGGCCAAAAACATTCAGTACTTC. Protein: CASSSITSGGVAKNIQYF. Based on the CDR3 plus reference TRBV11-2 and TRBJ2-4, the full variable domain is EAGVAQSPRYKIIEKRQSVAFWCNPISGHATLYWYQQILGQGPKLLIQFQNNGVVDDSQLPKDRFSAERLKGVDSTLKIQPAKLEDSAVYLCASSSITSGGVAKNIQYFGAGTRLSVL.

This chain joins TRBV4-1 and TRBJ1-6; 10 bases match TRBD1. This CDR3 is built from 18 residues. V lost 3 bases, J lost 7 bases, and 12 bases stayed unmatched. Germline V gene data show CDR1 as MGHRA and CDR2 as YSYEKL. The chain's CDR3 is CASSHLTPDRGQNSPLHF. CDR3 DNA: TGCGCCAGCAGCCACCTAACCCCTGACAGGGGGCAGAATTCACCCCTCCACTTT.

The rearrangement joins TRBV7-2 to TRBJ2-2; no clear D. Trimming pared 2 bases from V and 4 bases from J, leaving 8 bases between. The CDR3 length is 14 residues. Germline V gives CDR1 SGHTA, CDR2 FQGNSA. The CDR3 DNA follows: TGTGCCAGCAGCTTACTATACCTCACCGGGGAGCTGTTTTTT. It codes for CASSLLYLTGELFF.

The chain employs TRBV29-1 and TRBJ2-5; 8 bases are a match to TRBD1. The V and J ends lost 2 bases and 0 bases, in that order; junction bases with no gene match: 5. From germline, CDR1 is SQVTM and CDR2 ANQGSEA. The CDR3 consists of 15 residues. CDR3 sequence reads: CSVEFPTGDQETQYF. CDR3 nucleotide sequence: TGCAGCGTTGAATTCCCGACAGGGGACCAAGAGACCCAGTACTTC.

The CDR3: CASSPSTGGAYGYTF. CDR3 DNA sequence: TGTGCCAGCAGCCCAAGTACGGGGGGCGCTTACGGCTACACCTTC. The rearrangement joins TRBV7-2 to TRBJ1-2; a weak D match, TRBD1 (6 bases). The CDR3 length is 15 residues. CDR1 is SGHTA, CDR2 FQGNSA, per germline. Between the trimmed V and J ends, which lost 5 bases and 8 bases, there was a span of 21 bases.

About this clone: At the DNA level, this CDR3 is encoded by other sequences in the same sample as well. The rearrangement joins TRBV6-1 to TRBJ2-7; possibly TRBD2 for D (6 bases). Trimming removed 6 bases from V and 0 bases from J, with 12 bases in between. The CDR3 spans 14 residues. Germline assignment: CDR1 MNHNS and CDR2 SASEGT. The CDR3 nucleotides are TGTGCCAGCAGGGACTATCAGAGCTCCTACGAGCAGTACTTC. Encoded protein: CASRDYQSSYEQYF.

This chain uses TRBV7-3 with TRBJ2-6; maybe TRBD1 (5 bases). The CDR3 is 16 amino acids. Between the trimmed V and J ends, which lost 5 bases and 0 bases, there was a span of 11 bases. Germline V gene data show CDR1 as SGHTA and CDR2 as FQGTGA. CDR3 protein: CASSQQVLSGANVLTF. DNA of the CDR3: TGTGCCAGCAGCCAACAGGTCCTCTCTGGGGCCAACGTCCTGACTTTC.